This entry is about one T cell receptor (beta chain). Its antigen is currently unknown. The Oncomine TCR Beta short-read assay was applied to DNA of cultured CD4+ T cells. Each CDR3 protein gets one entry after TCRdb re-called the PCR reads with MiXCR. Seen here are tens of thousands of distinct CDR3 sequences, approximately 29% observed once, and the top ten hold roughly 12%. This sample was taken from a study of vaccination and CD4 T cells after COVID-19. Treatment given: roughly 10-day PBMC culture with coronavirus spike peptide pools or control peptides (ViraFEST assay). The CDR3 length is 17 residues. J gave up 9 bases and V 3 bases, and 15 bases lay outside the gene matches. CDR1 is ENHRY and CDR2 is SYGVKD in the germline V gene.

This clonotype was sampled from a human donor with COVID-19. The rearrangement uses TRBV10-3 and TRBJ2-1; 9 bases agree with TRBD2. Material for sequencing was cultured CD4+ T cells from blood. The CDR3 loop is CAISDRNSGGRTGEQFF. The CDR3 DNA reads TGTGCCATCAGTGACAGGAATAGCGGGGGCCGTACGGGTGAGCAGTTCTTC.